The T cell receptor (beta chain) described here comes from a study of early T cells in non-severe SARS-CoV-2 infection. Individual cDNA molecules were tagged with unique molecular identifiers. TCRdb passed the 5' RACE reads through MiXCR, listing each CDR3 protein once. The table records about 58,000 distinct CDR3 sequences, 10% to 15% of them present only once. The CDR3 sequence is 13 residues long. The ends were cut back, 4 bases at V and 5 bases at J, with 10 bases in the middle. CDR1 and CDR2 (germline): SGHRS, YFSETQ. The receptor was derived from an adult who was a healthcare worker with PCR-confirmed SARS-CoV-2 infection or an uninfected control (not recorded which). Sequenced material: whole blood. J is TRBJ1-5 and V is TRBV5-1; no clear D gene. This chain's CDR3 is CASSQLPDQPQHF. The CDR3 DNA is TGCGCCAGCAGCCAACTACCCGATCAGCCCCAGCATTTT.